One sample yielded the 21 T cell receptor beta chains listed below, sequenced in a study of OX40 agonist ivuxolimab in advanced cancers. TCRdb's copy holds only in-frame clones and misses some; the assay was immunoSEQ multiplex PCR. The repertoire consists of about 31,000 clones, with 85% to 95% occurring once and the leading ten covering approximately 25%. The input for sequencing was CD4+ or CD8+ T cells sorted from blood, taken in a trial of the OX40 agonist ivuxolimab. All receptors come from an adult with an advanced solid tumor such as melanoma, head and neck, liver or kidney cancer.

The chain is built from TRBV7-3 and TRBJ2-1; the match to TRBD2 covers 8 bases. From germline, CDR1 is SGHTA and CDR2 FQGTGA. CDR3 length: 16 residues. V lost 4 bases to trimming and J lost 4 bases; unmatched junction nucleotides: 9. The CDR3 bases are TGTGCCAGCAGCTCAGCGGGGGTGGTGGAGTACAATGAGCAGTTCTTC. As protein: CASSSAGVVEYNEQFF.

The V call is TRBV7-9, the J call TRBJ2-1; D call uncertain. The germline V gene encodes CDR1 SEHNR and CDR2 FQNEAQ (reference sequence). The CDR3 covers 19 residues. Trimming took 5 bases from V and 0 from J, leaving 23 bases between them. In nucleotides, the CDR3 is TGTGCCAGCAGCCCATCTATCCTCGGGCGTCCTAGCTCCTACAATGAGCAGTTCTTC. Amino acid sequence: CASSPSILGRPSSYNEQFF.

The V gene is TRBV28, the J gene TRBJ2-7; D not resolved. The germline V and J ends were trimmed by 3 bases and 2 bases, with 11 bases remaining between them. The V gene's germline CDR1 is MDHEN and CDR2 SYDVKM. The CDR3 is made up of 14 amino acids. CDR3 in amino acids: CASSLAVRTYEQYF. The CDR3 DNA sequence: TGTGCCAGCAGTTTGGCCGTACGGACCTACGAGCAGTACTTC.

The chain recombines TRBV11-3 with TRBJ2-7; 7 bases line up with TRBD1. CDR1 and CDR2 (germline): SGHNT, YENEEA. V shed 8 bases and J 2 bases; nucleotides not matched to a gene: 6. This CDR3 comprises 13 residues. CDR3 in amino acids: CASARQGTYEQYF. The CDR3 DNA follows: TGTGCCAGCGCCCGACAGGGAACCTACGAGCAGTACTTC.

This clone has just one count. The chain's CDR3 is CASSYTGTGGNEQFF. DNA of the CDR3: TGTGCCAGCAGTTACACCGGGACAGGGGGCAATGAGCAGTTCTTC. V and J are TRBV6-6 and TRBJ2-1, with 11 bases that match TRBD1. After removal of 2 bases from V and 6 bases from J, the junction contained 3 bases not matched to a gene. CDR1 is MNHNY and CDR2 is SVGAGI in the germline V gene (reference sequence). This CDR3 comprises 15 residues.

The gene calls are TRBV28 and TRBJ2-7, with D unclear. The CDR3 spans 15 residues. Germline loops: CDR1 MDHEN, CDR2 SYDVKM. V was cut by 3 bases and J by 6 bases, with 18 bases left in between. Written as DNA, the CDR3 is TGTGCCAGCAGTTTCCCCGAGGCAGGTGGTAGCGAGCAGTACTTC. Translation: CASSFPEAGGSEQYF.

The V call is TRBV6-6, the J call TRBJ2-1, with 7 bases matching TRBD1. The junction had 9 bases not matched to a gene; V was cut back by 11 bases and J by 2 bases. The CDR3 runs 14 residues. In germline, CDR1 is MNHNY, CDR2 SVGAGI (reference sequence). The CDR3, as DNA: TGTGCCTCCCGGAACAGGGGAACCTACAATGAGCAGTTCTTC. Its protein is CASRNRGTYNEQFF.

V is TRBV6-5 and J is TRBJ1-2; TRBD1 might be the D (5 bases). CDR1 MNHEY and CDR2 SVGAGI come from the germline V gene. The V gene lost 4 bases and the J gene lost 4 bases, with 13 bases spanning the gap. There are 14 residues in the CDR3. The CDR3 here is CASSFERGIYGYTF. As DNA, the CDR3 is TGTGCCAGCAGTTTCGAGCGGGGCATCTATGGCTACACCTTC.

This clone was found once. The identical CDR3 is also encoded by other nucleotide sequences in the sample. The rearrangement links TRBV27 to TRBJ1-1; D call uncertain. The CDR3 spans 13 residues. Trimming removed 5 bases from V and 0 bases from J, with 7 bases in between. Germline V gene sequence: CDR1 MNHEY, CDR2 SMNVEV (reference sequence). The chain's CDR3 is CASSLGLNTEAFF. The CDR3 region has the DNA TGTGCCAGCAGTCTAGGACTGAACACTGAAGCTTTCTTT.

This chain joins TRBV9 and TRBJ2-7, with D hard to call. The CDR3 is 13 amino acids. V shed 0 bases and J shed 6 bases, with 10 bases lying between them. The V gene's germline CDR1 is SGDLS and CDR2 YYNGEE. In DNA form, the CDR3 reads TGTGCCAGCAGCGTAGTCCCCTCGGGCGAGCAGTACTTC. This codes for CASSVVPSGEQYF.

J is TRBJ2-3 and V is TRBV6-5; the match to TRBD2 covers 11 bases. V trimming: 5 bases; J trimming: 5 bases; junction bases outside the gene matches: 6. Germline CDR1 MNHEY, CDR2 SVGAGI. The CDR3 has 15 residues. This CDR3 is CASSNSGGAGDTQYF. CDR3 bases: TGTGCCAGCAGTAATAGCGGGGGGGCAGGAGATACGCAGTATTTT.

V usage is TRBV7-9 and J usage is TRBJ1-2, with D unresolved. This CDR3 comprises 15 residues. V was shortened by 1 base and J by 0 bases, with 9 bases between the two germline ends. Germline V lookup: CDR1 SEHNR, CDR2 FQNEAQ (reference sequence). The CDR3 DNA is TGTGCCAGCAGCTTAGGTCGGCGCCCTAACTATGGCTACACCTTC. Translation gives CASSLGRRPNYGYTF. Filled out from reference TRBV7-9 and TRBJ1-2, the complete variable domain reads DTGVSQNPRHKITKRGQNVTFRCDPISEHNRLYWYRQTLGQGPEFLTYFQNEAQLEKSRLLSDRFSAERPKGSFSTLEIQRTEQGDSAMYLCASSLGRRPNYGYTFGSGTRLTVV.

The chain has TRBV19 and TRBJ1-2; 7 nucleotides align to TRBD1. Losses at the gene ends were 11 bases for V and 3 bases for J; bases not matched to a gene: 9. Germline V gene lookup returns CDR1 LNHDA and CDR2 SQIVND (reference sequence). This CDR3 is built from 13 residues. CDR3 nucleotide sequence: TGTGCCTGTAACTCCGGACAGGACTATGGCTACACCTTC. This gives the protein CACNSGQDYGYTF.

The rearrangement joins TRBV28 to TRBJ1-2; 9 bases are a match to TRBD1. The germline gives CDR1 MDHEN, CDR2 SYDVKM. The CDR3 covers 17 residues. V lost 5 bases, J lost 4 bases, and 14 bases stayed unmatched. This chain's CDR3 is CASSEMTYRGQGYGYTF. In nucleotides, the CDR3 is TGTGCCAGCAGTGAAATGACTTACAGGGGGCAGGGCTATGGCTACACCTTC.

The V and J genes are TRBV7-9 and TRBJ1-2; TRBD1 might be the D (6 bases). The CDR3 runs 13 residues. The V end lost 3 bases, the J end lost 6 bases, and 11 bases lay between the germline ends. Germline CDR1 is SEHNR and CDR2 is FQNEAQ (reference sequence). CDR3 region: CASSLLGADGYTF. CDR3 DNA: TGTGCCAGCAGCTTGCTGGGGGCCGATGGCTACACCTTC.

The rearrangement uses TRBV13 and TRBJ2-7; 7 bases fit TRBD1. Losses at the gene ends were 4 bases for V and 5 bases for J; bases not matched to a gene: 11. Germline CDR1 and CDR2: PRHDT and FYEKMQ (reference sequence). The CDR3 totals 15 residues. The CDR3 is CASSSPRRGGDEQYF. The DNA of the CDR3 is TGTGCCAGCAGCTCCCCCCGGCGAGGGGGCGACGAGCAGTACTTC.

The genes are TRBV5-6 and TRBJ2-7; D gene uncertain. The CDR3 runs to 13 residues. CDR1 is SGHDT and CDR2 is YYEEEE in the germline V gene. V was cut by 0 bases and J by 1 base, with 5 bases left in between. CDR3 in amino acids: CASSLGRSYEQYF. CDR3 nucleotides: TGTGCCAGCAGCTTGGGGCGGTCCTACGAGCAGTACTTC.

V is TRBV28 and J is TRBJ2-7; 7 bases agree with TRBD2. This CDR3 region has 14 residues. Unmatched junction bases numbered 7, after V lost 5 bases and J lost 3 bases. Germline loops: CDR1 MDHEN, CDR2 SYDVKM. The CDR3 sequence: CASSESGMSYEQYF. The CDR3 DNA is TGTGCCAGCAGTGAAAGCGGGATGAGCTACGAGCAGTACTTC.

This clone was observed once. The chain carries TRBV28 and TRBJ1-2; 9 bases agree with TRBD1. Germline loops: CDR1 MDHEN, CDR2 SYDVKM. The CDR3 extends over 14 amino acids. Trimming removed 6 bases from V and 5 bases from J; junction bases left unmatched: 7. CDR3 sequence reads: CASSSGTGNYGYTF. As DNA, the CDR3 is TGTGCCAGCAGCTCCGGGACAGGGAATTATGGCTACACCTTC.

The chain uses TRBV7-9 and TRBJ2-7; 9 bases align to TRBD1. The length of the CDR3 is 16 residues. The J segment lost 5 bases and the V segment lost 4 bases, leaving 12 bases of the junction unmatched. The germline V gene has CDR1 SEHNR and CDR2 FQNEAQ (reference sequence). The CDR3 protein is CASSSKLQGALDEQYF. The DNA of the CDR3 is TGTGCCAGCAGCTCAAAGTTACAGGGGGCATTGGACGAGCAGTACTTC.

The V gene is TRBV29-1, the J gene TRBJ2-1; 9 nucleotides line up with TRBD1. Germline V gene lookup returns CDR1 SQVTM and CDR2 ANQGSEA. The CDR3 totals 14 residues. The J segment lost 0 bases and the V segment lost 6 bases, leaving 3 bases of the junction unmatched. The CDR3 sequence is CSVMGQGSYNEQFF. The CDR3 DNA follows: TGCAGCGTCATGGGACAGGGCTCCTACAATGAGCAGTTCTTC.